This record looks at one T cell receptor beta chain sequence and its context. The antigen is not known. CDR1 and CDR2 (germline): SGHRS, YFSETQ. Between the trimmed V and J ends, which lost 5 bases and 6 bases, there was a span of 15 bases. This CDR3 comprises 13 residues. This entry is derived from a study of T-cell memory formation after mild COVID-19. Study background: TCR clustering was largely donor specific. Study conclusions and caveats: Contracting CD4+ clones were located mainly in CM and EM, and CD8+ clones in EMRA. Second-wave clones reaching peak frequency on day 37 lacked confirmed SARS-CoV-2 specificity. Day 15 to 85 contractors were CD4/CD8 balanced; later expanders leaned CD4+.

TCRdb analysed the 5' RACE reads with MiXCR anew, one entry per CDR3 protein. The table lists some 190,000 distinct CDR3 sequences, 16% of them singletons. Sequenced input: PBMCs or a T cell subset sorted from them (not recorded which). The J gene is TRBJ2-7, the V gene TRBV5-1, with D possibly being TRBD1 or TRBD2 (5 bases each). This sequence was found in an adult woman who had mild COVID-19 (a few samples of this study predate the infection). Cell type and time point are not known. The CDR3 protein is CASSALDGGEQYF. CDR3 in DNA: TGCGCCAGCAGTGCCTTAGATGGGGGCGAGCAGTACTTC. Variable domain in full (rest from reference TRBV5-1 and TRBJ2-7): KAGVTQTPRYLIKTRGQQVTLSCSPISGHRSVSWYQQTPGQGLQFLFEYFSETQRNKGNFPGRFSGRQFSNSRSEMNVSTLELGDSALYLCASSALDGGEQYFGPGTRLTVT.